This T cell receptor (beta chain) was observed in a study of blood T cell repertoires in COVID-19. Study information: Some COVID-19 samples were acute and others convalescent; all came from the United States, Italy and Spain. PBMCs, B-cell-depleted T cells, or T cells were the source of the cDNA or gDNA that made up the material.

The CDR3 sequence is 16 residues long. V dropped 1 base and J dropped 5 bases, with 21 bases sitting between them. Per germline, CDR1 GTSNPN and CDR2 SVGIG (reference sequence). Clinical history as reported by participants underpinned cohort assignment. Exposed enrollees encountered a COVID-19 case at some point within 2 weeks before study entry. Generated by immunoSEQ multiplex PCR, the TCRdb table keeps only in-frame clones and is missing some. The sample consists of a few hundred thousand clones, approximately 91% of them appearing once. This sequence originates from a middle-aged woman who had been exposed to COVID-19. This sequence joins TRBV30 and TRBJ2-7, with D possibly matching TRBD1 (7 bases). Sequencing used PBMCs or T cells enriched from blood (not recorded which). In DNA form, the CDR3 reads TGTGCCTGGAGTGGGGTGGAGGGGGCCTCGGAAAACGAGCAGTACTTC. It codes for CAWSGVEGASENEQYF.